This TCR beta chain was sequenced in a study of long-term antiretroviral therapy in people with HIV. Study conclusions and caveats: ART adherence, viral resistance and therapy changes went unrecorded. Repertoires looked antigen-experienced, with only a slight naive shift after ART.

Every donor contributed at least one pre-ART and at least two post-ART PBMC samples. Turning to this clone: No antigen is known for it.

V lost 9 bases and J 5 bases, leaving 16 bases between the germline ends. The CDR3 is 13 amino acids. Germline assignment: CDR1 MNHNS and CDR2 SASEGT. It was version v3.0 of the immunoSEQ assay that was run at survey level. Produced via immunoSEQ multiplex PCR; TCRdb's table is partial and in-frame only. The sample has under 25,000 clones, about 87% seen once. Specimen: unsorted PBMCs, collected approximately 2.5 years after starting antiretroviral therapy. The sequence came from a woman in her forties or fifties with HIV. The chain links TRBV6-1 to TRBJ2-5; TRBD2 might be the D (5 bases). The CDR3 nucleotides read TGTGCCAGTTGGAGGTGGGATGGGGAGACCCAGTACTTC. Protein: CASWRWDGETQYF.